Here is one T cell receptor beta chain with its context. It lacks a known antigen. No clone much larger than this one lies a single base away; base qualities are absent. Between the V and J ends, shortened by 0 bases and 6 bases respectively, the junction contains 7 bases. CDR1 and CDR2 (SGHDT, YYEEEE) derive from the germline V gene. From the cysteine through the phenylalanine, the CDR3 covers 14 amino acids. Of all the DNA, just the CDR3 is kept, 42 bases in frame from base 1. The entry originates in a study of blood T cell repertoires in COVID-19 (dated by TCRdb to 2020 to 2022). Regarding the research as a whole: Collaborator samples came from the United States, Italy and Spain and covered acute and convalescent phases of COVID-19. The material from the prospective study consisted of cDNA or gDNA derived from T cells, B-cell-depleted T cells, or PBMCs. Deeply sampled blood TCRbeta repertoires from subjects exposed to, actively infected with, or recovered from COVID-19 were included in the dataset. A freely available public database, intended as a resource for researchers studying the immune response to SARS-CoV-2, is where the repertoires were released. The samples were drawn from two sources: the first 160 participants of the ongoing ImmuneRACE study, and fewer than 1,500 subjects contributed by 6 global collaborators. Sample metadata almost always included a de-identified subject ID, COVID-19 status, age in years and sex. Where available, HLA class I and class II types were taken from metadata supplied by the sample provider and were not determined by assay-based typing.

Results and caveats for the whole study, not just this receptor: The quantity of clinical and demographic metadata differed by source and by participant and was supplied without curation.

TCRbeta CDR3 regions were amplified from genomic DNA by means of the immunoSEQ Assay, a bias-controlled multiplex PCR. The original methods were these. The number of nucleated cells in each sample was estimated from the amplification of reference gene primers within the assay. To quantify the absolute abundance of each unique TCRbeta CDR3 rearrangement, sequence reads were collapsed and filtered. For each sample, productive Simpson clonality was calculated by taking the square root of Simpson's diversity index across productive rearrangements. Held by TCRdb, this immuneACCESS table contains in-frame sequences only and omits some clones. Under half of the omission traces to an unresolved V gene where checked; the cause of the rest is unknown. The V and J calls and clone size are taken from that table; D and trimming were inferred from the DNA. In this sample the table shows hundreds of thousands of clones, 84% of which occur a single time. The ten largest make up approximately 9% of the sample.

The collaborating institutions used their own protocols to collect whole blood in K2EDTA tubes. For TCRbeta analysis, collaborators shipped samples in one of three forms: frozen whole blood, isolated PBMCs, or DNA extracted from either of those sample types. This receptor was taken from a human donor in a cohort sampled during active COVID-19. The rearrangement joined TRBV5-6 to TRBJ1-6; the D gene is perhaps TRBD1, on 6 matching bases. The sample taken for sequencing was peripheral blood. Here the CDR3 is given as CASSLGQVNSPLHF. The DNA reads TGTGCCAGCAGCTTGGGACAGGTTAATTCACCCCTCCACTTT.